The clone carrying this TCR beta chain came up a few times. The antigen is unknown. The missing CDR3 end, 3 residues past where the read stops, is filled in from the germline J gene. Clones were read by immunoSEQ multiplex PCR, and TCRdb kept only the in-frame ones, dropping some. Observed in the sample are around 50,000 clones, none of them singletons. This CDR3 has 14 residues. V lost 6 bases and J lost 5; bases outside the gene matches: 9. Germline assignment: CDR1 SGHAT and CDR2 FQNNGV. The sample comes from a study of T cell clonality in common variable immunodeficiency. Study outcomes and limitations: CVID subjects had higher TCRbeta clonality than healthy controls, most marked in about a third. Fewer TCRbeta clones were shared among CVID subjects than controls. The cause of increased CVID clonality remains unclear without subpopulation sequencing. Fewer deletions and N-nucleotide insertions were reportedly seen in common variable immunodeficiency TCR beta sequences.

The specimen was peripheral blood mononuclear cells. The origin of this receptor is a person aged 18 to 75 in good health. The chain combines TRBV11-2 with TRBJ1-2, with 7 nucleotides matching TRBD1. This CDR3 is CASRYTGDRYGYTF. The covered CDR3 bases are TGTGCCAGCAGGTATACAGGGGACCGATATGGC.